What follows are 3 T cell receptor beta chains derived from one specimen sequenced in a study of cytomegalovirus exposure and HLA in healthy donors (TCRdb year 2017). Library creation used the immunoSEQ multiplex PCR assay. For the multiplex PCR, a mixture combining 60 forward primers for TCR Vbeta segments and 13 reverse primers for TCR Jbeta segments was used. TCRdb re-hosts the immuneACCESS table, in-frame sequences only. Its copies lack some clones; in the studies checked, an unresolved V gene accounts for under half of them, and the cause for the rest is not known. This sample holds about 120,000 clones; roughly 80% were observed only once. In total, the top ten clones hold over 2% of the sample. The sequencing input was PBMCs. These TCRs come from a man aged 25 to 40 in good health and CMV-seronegative.

The rearrangement joins TRBV11-2 to TRBJ2-1; tentative D call: TRBD2 (6 bases). V lost 1 base and J lost 2, with 15 bases in between. CDR3 length: 17 residues. CDR1 is SGHAT and CDR2 is FQNNGV in the germline V gene. The chain's CDR3 is CASSLGARRVPYNEQFF. CDR3 sequence (DNA): TGTGCCAGCAGCTTAGGGGCTCGGAGGGTCCCCTACAATGAGCAGTTCTTC. Filled out from reference TRBV11-2 and TRBJ2-1, the complete variable domain reads EAGVAQSPRYKIIEKRQSVAFWCNPISGHATLYWYQQILGQGPKLLIQFQNNGVVDDSQLPKDRFSAERLKGVDSTLKIQPAKLEDSAVYLCASSLGARRVPYNEQFFGPGTRLTVL.

The chain links TRBV29-1 to TRBJ1-2; D remains unclear. Germline V gene data show CDR1 as SQVTM and CDR2 as ANQGSEA. This CDR3 has 13 residues. V lost 0 bases and J lost 6, with 11 bases in between. For the CDR3, the DNA is TGCAGCGTTGAAGATCAGAGGGCGGATGGCTACACCTTC. Translating gives CSVEDQRADGYTF.

This chain links TRBV7-2 with TRBJ1-5; D gene ambiguous. This CDR3 comprises 13 residues. The germline gives CDR1 SGHTA, CDR2 FQGNSA. V lost 1 base to trimming and J lost 6 bases, with 7 bases between them. The CDR3 DNA follows: TGTGCCAGCAGCTTAGTTCCCGTTCAGCCCCAGCATTTT. It encodes CASSLVPVQPQHF.